Only a few counts were recorded for the clone carrying this TCR beta chain. V was cut by 3 bases and J by 2 bases, with 5 bases left in between. Germline V gene lookup returns CDR1 LNHDA and CDR2 SQIVND (reference sequence). This CDR3 is 14 amino acids long. This entry comes from a study of cytomegalovirus exposure and HLA in healthy donors. Vbeta (60) and Jbeta (13) primers were used in the PCR. Libraries were prepared by immunoSEQ multiplex PCR; TCRdb keeps only in-frame clonotypes and omits some of them. The sample carries fewer than 200,000 clones, around 81% recorded once. Sample: PBMCs. This chain links TRBV19 with TRBJ2-6; D uncertain. This TCR derives from a man aged 40-49 years in good health and CMV-seronegative. In DNA form, the CDR3 reads TGTGCCAGTAGTATGAGAGCTGGGGCCAACGTCCTGACTTTC. Residues: CASSMRAGANVLTF.